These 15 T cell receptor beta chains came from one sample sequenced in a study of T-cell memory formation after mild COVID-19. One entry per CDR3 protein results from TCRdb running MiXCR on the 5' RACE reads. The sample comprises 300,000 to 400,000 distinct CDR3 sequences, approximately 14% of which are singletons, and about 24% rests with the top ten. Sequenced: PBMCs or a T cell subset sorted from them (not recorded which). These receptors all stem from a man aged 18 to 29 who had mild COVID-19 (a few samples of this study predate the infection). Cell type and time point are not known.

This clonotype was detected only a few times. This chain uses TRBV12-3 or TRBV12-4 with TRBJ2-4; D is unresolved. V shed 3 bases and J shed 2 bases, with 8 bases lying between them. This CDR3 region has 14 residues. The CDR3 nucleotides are TGTGCCAGCAGTTTGCGGCAGTCCAAAAACATTCAGTACTTC. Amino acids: CASSLRQSKNIQYF.

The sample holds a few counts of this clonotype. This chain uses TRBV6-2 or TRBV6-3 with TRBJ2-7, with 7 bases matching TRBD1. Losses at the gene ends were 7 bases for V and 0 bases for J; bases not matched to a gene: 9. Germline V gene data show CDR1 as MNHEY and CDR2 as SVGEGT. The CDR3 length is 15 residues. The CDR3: CASNPFRDSSYEQYF. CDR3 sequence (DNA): TGTGCCAGCAACCCTTTCCGGGACAGCTCCTACGAGCAGTACTTC.

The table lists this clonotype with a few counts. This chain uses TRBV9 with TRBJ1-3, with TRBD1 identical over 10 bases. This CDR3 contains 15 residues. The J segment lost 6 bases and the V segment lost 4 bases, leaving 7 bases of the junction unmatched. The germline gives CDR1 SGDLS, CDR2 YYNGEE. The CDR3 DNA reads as TGTGCCAGCAGCTTCCGGGACAGGGGACTAAACACCATATATTTT. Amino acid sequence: CASSFRDRGLNTIYF.

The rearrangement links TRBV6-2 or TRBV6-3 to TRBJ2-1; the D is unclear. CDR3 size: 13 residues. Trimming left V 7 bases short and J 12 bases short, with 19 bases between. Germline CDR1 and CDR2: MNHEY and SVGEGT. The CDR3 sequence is CASTPSRHGGQFF. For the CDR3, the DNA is TGTGCCAGCACCCCGTCTCGACACGGTGGGCAGTTCTTC.

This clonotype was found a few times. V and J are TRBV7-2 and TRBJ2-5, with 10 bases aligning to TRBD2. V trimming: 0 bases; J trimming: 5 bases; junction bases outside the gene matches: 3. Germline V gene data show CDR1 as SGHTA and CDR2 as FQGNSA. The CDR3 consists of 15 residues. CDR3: CASSLAASGGETQYF. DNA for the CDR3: TGTGCCAGCAGCTTAGCGGCTAGCGGGGGTGAGACCCAGTACTTC.

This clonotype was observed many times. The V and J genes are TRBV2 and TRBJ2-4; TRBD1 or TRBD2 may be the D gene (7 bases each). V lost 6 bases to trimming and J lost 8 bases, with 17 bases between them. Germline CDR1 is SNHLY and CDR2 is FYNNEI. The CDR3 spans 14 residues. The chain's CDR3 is CASSTRGGRDIQYF. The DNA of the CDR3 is TGTGCCAGCAGCACCAGGGGGGGCAGGGACATTCAGTACTTC.

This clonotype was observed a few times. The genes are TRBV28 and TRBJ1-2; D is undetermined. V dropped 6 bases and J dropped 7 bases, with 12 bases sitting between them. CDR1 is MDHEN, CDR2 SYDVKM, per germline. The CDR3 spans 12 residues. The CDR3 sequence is CASSPLLGGYTF. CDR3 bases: TGTGCCAGCAGCCCTCTTTTGGGTGGCTACACCTTC.

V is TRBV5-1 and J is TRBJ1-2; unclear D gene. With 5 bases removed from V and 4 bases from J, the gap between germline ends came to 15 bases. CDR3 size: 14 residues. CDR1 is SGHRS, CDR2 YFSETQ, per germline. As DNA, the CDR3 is TGCGCCAGCAGTCCGGGAGACCGCGGCTATGGCTACACCTTC. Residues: CASSPGDRGYGYTF.

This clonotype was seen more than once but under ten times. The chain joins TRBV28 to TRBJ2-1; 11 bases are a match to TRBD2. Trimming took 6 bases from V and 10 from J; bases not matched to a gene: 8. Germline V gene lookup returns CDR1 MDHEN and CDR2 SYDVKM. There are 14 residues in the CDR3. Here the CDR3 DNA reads TGTGCCAGCAGGATAGCGGGGGGGCCTATCGAGCAGTTCTTC. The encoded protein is CASRIAGGPIEQFF. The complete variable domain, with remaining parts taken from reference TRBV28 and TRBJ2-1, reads DVKVTQSSRYLVKRTGEKVFLECVQDMDHENMFWYRQDPGLGLRLIYFSYDVKMKEKGDIPEGYSVSREKKERFSLILESASTNQTSMYLCASRIAGGPIEQFFGPGTRLTVL.

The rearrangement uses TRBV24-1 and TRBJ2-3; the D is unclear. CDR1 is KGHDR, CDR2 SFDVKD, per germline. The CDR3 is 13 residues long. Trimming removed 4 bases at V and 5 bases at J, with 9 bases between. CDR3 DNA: TGTGCCACCAGTGAGCTCTTTGGAGATACGCAGTATTTT. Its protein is CATSELFGDTQYF.

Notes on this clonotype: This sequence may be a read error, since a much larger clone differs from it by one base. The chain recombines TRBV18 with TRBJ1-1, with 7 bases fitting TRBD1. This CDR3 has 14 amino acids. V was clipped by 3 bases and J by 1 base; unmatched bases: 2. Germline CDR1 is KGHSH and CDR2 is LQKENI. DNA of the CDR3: TGTGCCAGCTCACCGGGACAGTGGAACACTGAAGCTTTCTTT. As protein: CASSPGQWNTEAFF.

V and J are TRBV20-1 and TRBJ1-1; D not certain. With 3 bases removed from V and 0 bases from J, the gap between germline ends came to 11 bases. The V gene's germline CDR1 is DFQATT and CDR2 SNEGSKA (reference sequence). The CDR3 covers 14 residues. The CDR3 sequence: CSASAQQMNTEAFF. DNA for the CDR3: TGCAGTGCTAGCGCACAACAGATGAACACTGAAGCTTTCTTT.

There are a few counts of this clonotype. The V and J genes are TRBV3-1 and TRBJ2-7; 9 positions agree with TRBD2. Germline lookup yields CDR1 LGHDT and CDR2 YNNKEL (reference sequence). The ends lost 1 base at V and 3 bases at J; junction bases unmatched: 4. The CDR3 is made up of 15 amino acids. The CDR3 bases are TGTGCCAGCAGCCAAGGTAGCGGGGGTTTCTACGAGCAGTACTTC. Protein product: CASSQGSGGFYEQYF.

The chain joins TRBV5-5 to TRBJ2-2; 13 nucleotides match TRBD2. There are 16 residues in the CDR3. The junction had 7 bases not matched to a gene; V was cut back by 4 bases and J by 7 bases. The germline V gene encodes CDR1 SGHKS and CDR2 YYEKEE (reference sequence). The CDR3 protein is CASSLGLAGVIGELFF. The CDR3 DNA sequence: TGTGCCAGCAGCCTCGGACTAGCGGGGGTGATCGGGGAGCTGTTTTTT.

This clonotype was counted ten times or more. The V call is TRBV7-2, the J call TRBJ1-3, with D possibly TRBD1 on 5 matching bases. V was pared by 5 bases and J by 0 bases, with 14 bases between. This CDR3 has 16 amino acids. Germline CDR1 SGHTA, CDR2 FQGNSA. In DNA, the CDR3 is TGTGCCAGCAGCCCCCTAGGGGTTATCTCTGGAAACACCATATATTTT. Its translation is CASSPLGVISGNTIYF. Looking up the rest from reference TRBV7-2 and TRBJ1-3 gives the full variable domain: GAGVSQSPSNKVTEKGKDVELRCDPISGHTALYWYRQSLGQGLEFLIYFQGNSAPDKSGLPSDRFSAERTGGSVSTLTIQRTQQEDSAVYLCASSPLGVISGNTIYFGEGSWLTVV.